This TCR beta chain was captured in a study of OX40 agonist ivuxolimab in advanced cancers. Study conclusions and caveats: More expanded clones were found, on average, in CD8+ than in CD4+ T cells.

Germline CDR1 reads MDHEN; CDR2 reads SYDVKM. The CDR3 loop spans 14 amino acids. Details on this clone: Its specificity is unknown.

Repertoires were generated with immunoSEQ multiplex PCR, while TCRdb's copy carries only in-frame clones and drops some. The sample includes some 58,000 clones, approximately 80% seen only once; the top ten take about 3.7%. This receptor was identified in an adult with an advanced solid tumor such as melanoma, head and neck, liver or kidney cancer. The sample here was CD4+ or CD8+ T cells sorted from blood, taken in a trial of the OX40 agonist ivuxolimab. V usage is TRBV28 and J usage is TRBJ2-5, with 8 bases lining up with TRBD2. With the DNA end fitting TRBJ2-7 better, the J assignment may be wrong. The CDR3 sequence is CASRRGESNYEQYF. The CDR3 nucleotides read TGTGCCAGCAGGCGGGGGGAGAGTAACTACGAGCAGTACTTC.